Only one count was recorded for the clone carrying this TCR beta chain. Its antigen remains unknown. Profiling relied on immunoSEQ multiplex PCR, and the TCRdb table lists in-frame clones only, not all of them. The profile covers roughly 130,000 clones, with about nine tenths appearing a single time and roughly 1.4% taken by the ten largest. These data originate in a study of cytomegalovirus exposure and HLA in healthy donors. Findings and limits, study-wide: Cytomegalovirus-associated TCR beta chains were listed, numbering 150 to 200.

CDR3 length equals 15 residues. V was shortened by 1 base and J by 5 bases, with 16 bases between the two germline ends. Germline values: CDR1 SGDLS, CDR2 YYNGEE. The chain joins TRBV9 to TRBJ2-7; a possible D gene is TRBD1 (5 bases). The TCR sequence derives from a man aged 30-40 years in good health and CMV-seronegative. Sequenced sample: PBMCs. The DNA of the CDR3 is TGTGCCAGCAGCGTATCCGGCAGGGCGCAAAACGAGCAGTACTTC. It codes for CASSVSGRAQNEQYF.